This TCR beta chain was captured in a study of blood T cell repertoires in COVID-19. Study-level information: Nucleic acid was either cDNA or gDNA, and it came from T cells, B-cell-depleted T cells, or PBMCs.

Some clones are missing from TCRdb's copy, which holds only in-frame ones; the method was immunoSEQ multiplex PCR. Of 300,000 to 350,000 clones listed, about nine tenths are singletons. The CDR3 runs 14 residues. Trimming took off 1 base at V and 10 bases at J, with 14 bases between the two ends. Germline CDR1 and CDR2: MGHDK and SYGVNS. The sequenced material came from peripheral blood. The chain recombines TRBV25-1 with TRBJ2-1, with D maybe TRBD2 (5 bases). The receptor was derived from a woman in her 30s with COVID-19, enrolled during active disease. Written as DNA, the CDR3 is TGTGCCAGCAGTGAATCTATCGGGGTAGCGGAGCAGTTCTTC. As protein: CASSESIGVAEQFF.